The 23 T cell receptor beta chains in this list originate from one sample, sequenced in a study of T cell responses to AZD1222 COVID-19 vaccine. TCRdb's copy holds only in-frame clones and misses some; the assay was immunoSEQ multiplex PCR. The sample consists of approximately 17,000 clones, about three quarters of them appearing once. The sample consisted of peripheral blood, taken 28 days after the second AZD1222 dose. The receptors derive from an adult who received the AZD1222 COVID-19 vaccine.

The rearrangement joins TRBV27 to TRBJ1-4; the D gene is possibly TRBD1 (5 bases). The CDR3 sequence is 16 residues long. V was clipped by 6 bases and J by 5 bases, with 19 bases between them. CDR1 is MNHEY, CDR2 SMNVEV, per germline (reference sequence). The CDR3, as DNA: TGTGCCAGCAGATCCTATACTTCCCGACAGAATGAAAAACTGTTTTTT. Its protein product is CASRSYTSRQNEKLFF.

This clone turned up a few times. The chain uses TRBV27 and TRBJ2-5; D uncertain. The V gene's germline CDR1 is MNHEY and CDR2 SMNVEV (reference sequence). CDR3 size: 15 residues. The V and J ends lost 0 bases and 0 bases respectively, with 8 bases between them. The CDR3 sequence is CASSLSLGDQETQYF. The CDR3 bases are TGTGCCAGCAGTTTATCGTTGGGCGACCAAGAGACCCAGTACTTC.

This clone was found a few times. J is TRBJ2-6 and V is TRBV6-2 or TRBV6-3; a weak D match, TRBD2 (5 bases). This CDR3 has 14 residues. Germline V gene sequence: CDR1 MNHEY, CDR2 SVGEGT. V was clipped by 6 bases and J by 2 bases, with 8 bases between them. The CDR3 DNA follows: TGTGCCAGCAGCCTACTAGCTGGGGCCAACGTCCTGACTTTC. Protein product: CASSLLAGANVLTF.

The genes are TRBV18 and TRBJ2-7; D call uncertain. This CDR3 comprises 13 residues. CDR1 and CDR2 (germline): KGHSH, LQKENI. Between the trimmed V and J ends, which lost 3 bases and 3 bases, there was a span of 9 bases. DNA of the CDR3: TGTGCCAGCTCACCCGGGCCCGACTACGAGCAGTACTTC. It encodes CASSPGPDYEQYF.

V usage is TRBV19 and J usage is TRBJ2-1; 11 bases align to TRBD1. The CDR3 is 15 amino acids. Per germline, CDR1 LNHDA and CDR2 SQIVND (reference sequence). The V segment lost 7 bases and the J segment 6 bases; nucleotides outside the gene matches: 8. In DNA, the CDR3 is TGTGCCAGTATTAAGGGGACAGGGGGAACCAATGAGCAGTTCTTC. It is translated as CASIKGTGGTNEQFF.

The chain uses TRBV7-2 and TRBJ1-1; no definite D call. The CDR3 contains 15 residues. Germline values: CDR1 SGHTA, CDR2 FQGNSA. The V end lost 1 base, the J end lost 1 base, and 10 bases lay between the germline ends. In DNA, the CDR3 is TGTGCCAGCAGCTTAGGAGCGGCTGGGAACACTGAAGCTTTCTTT. This codes for CASSLGAAGNTEAFF.

The chain recombines TRBV5-5 with TRBJ1-6; D is perhaps TRBD1 (5 bases). The CDR3 is made up of 15 amino acids. Per the germline V gene, CDR1 is SGHKS and CDR2 is YYEKEE (reference sequence). Trimming pared 0 bases from V and 8 bases from J, leaving 12 bases between. CDR3 sequence: CASSLGRVGDSPLHF. The CDR3 bases are TGTGCCAGCAGCTTGGGCAGGGTAGGGGATTCACCCCTCCACTTT.

The genes are TRBV27 and TRBJ1-5, with 7 bases fitting TRBD1. This CDR3 has 16 amino acids. Trimming cost V 5 bases and J 2 bases; bases outside gene matches: 9. Germline CDR1 is MNHEY and CDR2 is SMNVEV (reference sequence). CDR3 coding DNA: TGTGCCAGCAGTATCACAGGGGAAGGAGGCAATCAGCCCCAGCATTTT. Translation gives CASSITGEGGNQPQHF.

This chain links TRBV6-5 with TRBJ1-4; D not certain. The V end was cut by 6 bases, the J end by 0 bases, with 11 bases between. The CDR3 is made up of 15 amino acids. Germline CDR1 reads MNHEY; CDR2 reads SVGAGI. In DNA, the CDR3 is TGTGCCAGCAGGCTACAGTTTGCAACTAATGAAAAACTGTTTTTT. It specifies CASRLQFATNEKLFF.

The CDR3 reads CASSTDRVTADQPQHF. The CDR3 bases are TGTGCCAGCAGCACGGACAGAGTTACGGCAGATCAGCCCCAGCATTTT. The chain has TRBV5-5 and TRBJ1-5, with D perhaps matching TRBD1 (6 bases). Trimming took 4 bases from V and 5 from J, leaving 19 bases between them. This CDR3 contains 16 residues. CDR1 and CDR2 (germline): SGHKS, YYEKEE (reference sequence).

This chain uses TRBV7-2 with TRBJ2-2, with a possible D match to TRBD2 (6 bases). Germline CDR1 reads SGHTA; CDR2 reads FQGNSA. CDR3 length: 15 residues. V gave up 0 bases and J gave up 7 bases, with 12 bases separating them. The CDR3 nucleotides are TGTGCCAGCAGCTTAGCCGGGACTCGACTCGGGGAGCTGTTTTTT. It translates to CASSLAGTRLGELFF.

The chain joins TRBV9 to TRBJ1-3, with D perhaps TRBD1 (5 bases). CDR3 length: 16 amino acids. V lost 3 bases, J lost 0 bases, and 13 bases lay in between. Germline lookup yields CDR1 SGDLS and CDR2 YYNGEE. CDR3 in amino acids: CASSESGGISGNTIYF. DNA of the CDR3: TGTGCCAGCAGCGAAAGTGGGGGGATCTCTGGAAACACCATATATTTT.

DNA of the CDR3: TGTGCCAGCAGTTGGGAGGGGGGAAACACCGGGGAGCTGTTTTTT. Translated: CASSWEGGNTGELFF. The chain uses TRBV27 and TRBJ2-2, with a tentative D call TRBD2 (7 bases). V lost 4 bases and J 2 bases, leaving 11 bases between the germline ends. CDR1 MNHEY and CDR2 SMNVEV come from the germline V gene (reference sequence). The length of the CDR3 is 15 residues.

The genes are TRBV19 and TRBJ1-2; D gene ambiguous. Germline CDR1 and CDR2: LNHDA and SQIVND (reference sequence). The CDR3 sequence is 14 residues long. Trimming shortened V by 6 bases and J by 0 bases, and 11 bases separated the two germline ends. The CDR3: CASRLSGSNYGYTF. DNA of the CDR3: TGTGCCAGTAGGCTTAGCGGTTCTAACTATGGCTACACCTTC.

V and J are TRBV7-6 and TRBJ1-4; D gene uncertain. The CDR3 runs to 13 residues. Trimming stripped 1 base from V and 8 bases from J, with 8 bases between. Germline values: CDR1 SGHVS, CDR2 FNYEAQ. Here the CDR3 DNA reads TGTGCCAGCAGCTTAGTGGGCCCCGAAAAACTGTTTTTT. Its protein product is CASSLVGPEKLFF.

The sample holds one count of this clone. The rearrangement links TRBV3-1 (or the pseudogene TRBV3-2) to TRBJ2-1; D may be TRBD2 (5 bases). The CDR3 consists of 13 residues. Germline CDR1 is LGHDT and CDR2 is YNNKEL (reference sequence). Trimming shortened V by 0 bases and J by 7 bases, and 7 bases separated the two germline ends. The CDR3 nucleotides are TGTGCCAGCAGCCAAGATGGGGAGAATGAGCAGTTCTTC. Its protein is CASSQDGENEQFF.

The chain is built from TRBV19 and TRBJ2-1; D possibly uses TRBD1 or TRBD2 (5 bases each). Germline-derived CDR1 and CDR2 are LNHDA and SQIVND (reference sequence). CDR3 length: 13 residues. V gave up 5 bases and J gave up 7 bases, with 12 bases separating them. The CDR3 spells CASSLGTENEQFF. The CDR3 DNA follows: TGTGCCAGTAGTCTCGGGACGGAGAATGAGCAGTTCTTC.

In this sample, this clone turned up once. The genes are TRBV7-2 and TRBJ2-1, with a weak D call TRBD2 (7 bases). V was cut by 5 bases and J by 2 bases, with 13 bases left in between. The CDR3 contains 15 residues. Germline V lookup: CDR1 SGHTA, CDR2 FQGNSA. CDR3 bases: TGTGCCAGCAGCCCCTGGGGGGGCGCCTACAATGAGCAGTTCTTC. Its protein product is CASSPWGGAYNEQFF.

V usage is TRBV9 and J usage is TRBJ2-2, with D unresolved. The CDR3 runs 16 residues. The germline V gene has CDR1 SGDLS and CDR2 YYNGEE. The V and J ends lost 4 bases and 4 bases respectively, with 17 bases between them. CDR3 amino acids: CASSTRSGDPTGELFF. The CDR3 DNA reads as TGTGCCAGCAGCACCCGGAGTGGGGATCCCACCGGGGAGCTGTTTTTT.

V is TRBV5-4 and J is TRBJ2-3; D is ambiguous. With 0 bases removed from V and 5 bases from J, the gap between germline ends came to 4 bases. Per the germline V gene, CDR1 is SGHNT and CDR2 is YYREEE (reference sequence). The CDR3 contains 12 residues. The CDR3 reads CASSLELDTQYF. The CDR3, as DNA: TGTGCCAGCAGCTTGGAGCTAGATACGCAGTATTTT.

The chain employs TRBV7-9 and TRBJ2-4, with TRBD1 as a possible D gene (6 bases). This CDR3 contains 16 residues. Germline-derived CDR1 and CDR2 are SEHNR and FQNEAQ (reference sequence). The V gene lost 3 bases and the J gene lost 0 bases, with 12 bases spanning the gap. The CDR3 loop is CASSFGQSRAKNIQYF. The CDR3 nucleotides read TGTGCCAGCAGCTTTGGACAGTCGCGAGCCAAAAACATTCAGTACTTC. Using reference TRBV7-9 and TRBJ2-4 for the parts outside the CDR3, the full variable domain is DTGVSQNPRHKITKRGQNVTFRCDPISEHNRLYWYRQTLGQGPEFLTYFQNEAQLEKSRLLSDRFSAERPKGSFSTLEIQRTEQGDSAMYLCASSFGQSRAKNIQYFGAGTRLSVL.

The V and J genes are TRBV7-2 and TRBJ2-2; no firm D call. CDR3 length: 12 residues. The germline gives CDR1 SGHTA, CDR2 FQGNSA. The V end was cut by 7 bases, the J end by 7 bases, with 10 bases between. The CDR3 bases are TGTGCCAGCAAGCTTGGTATCGGGGAGCTGTTTTTT. This codes for CASKLGIGELFF.

The chain links TRBV6-6 to TRBJ1-5, with D hard to call. Germline V gene lookup returns CDR1 MNHNY and CDR2 SVGAGI (reference sequence). Trimming pared 3 bases from V and 9 bases from J, leaving 15 bases between. The CDR3 extends over 14 amino acids. The CDR3 coding sequence is TGTGCCAGCAGTTATGAGTCCGTTTCAGGGCCCCAGCATTTT. Protein product: CASSYESVSGPQHF.